Below, one T cell receptor (beta chain) is given with its context. No antigen is known for it. The data derive from a study of CD8 T cells in Susac syndrome. Findings and limits, study-wide: The study conceded that relatively few individuals underwent its TCR sequencing and HLA analysis.

Trimming removed 0 bases from V and 0 bases from J; junction bases left unmatched: 4. The CDR3 is made up of 15 amino acids. Germline CDR1 is DFQATT and CDR2 is SNEGSKA (reference sequence). Reverse transcription of about 0.45 to 1 ug RNA was performed with random hexamers. TCRdb re-called the immunoSEQ multiplex PCR reads through MiXCR, storing one row per CDR3 protein. Here the sample spans about 180,000 distinct CDR3 sequences, about 94% being singletons. Source material: CD4+ T cells from PBMCs. V gene TRBV20-1 combines with J gene TRBJ2-7; 8 bases align to TRBD2. The receptor comes from a human donor with Susac syndrome. The DNA for the CDR3 is TGCAGTGCTAGAGATTTAGCGGGAAGCTCCTACGAGCAGTACTTC. This translates into CSARDLAGSSYEQYF.